This T cell receptor beta chain was profiled in a study of T cell responses to AZD1222 COVID-19 vaccine (dated by TCRdb to the early 2020s). Describing the broader study: AZD1222 recipients whose second dose came at about 4 weeks and those whose second dose came at about 12 weeks were combined into one group, since spike-specific TCR depth and breadth did not differ between the two schedules. TCR sequencing covered over 230 trial participants: 207 given two doses of AZD1222 and 26 given two doses of MenACWY control vaccine. Trial participants were enrolled by age into subgroups of 18-55, 56-69 and 70-plus years, and 148, 28 and 57 TCR-sequenced participants, respectively, were included in these subgroups.

To note about this clone: Its specific antigen is unknown. No base quality information exists; no much larger clone differs at one position.

The CDR3 regions of human TCRbeta chains were subjected to immunosequencing. In the paper's pipeline: Repertoire TCRs were checked for matches against a reference library of SARS-CoV-2-specific TCRs that had been generated using the MIRA antigen-specificity platform. Breadth meant the fraction of unique TCRs that were SARS-CoV-2-associated, whereas depth meant the fraction of total T cells that were SARS-CoV-2-associated. Using the MIRA data, each spike-specific TCR was mapped to the spike region that the TCR reacts to and placed in a CD4 or CD8 class. Log10-transformed breadth and depth values were compared by one-way ANOVA with Sidak's multiple comparisons tests. Here the immuneACCESS table is served through TCRdb, limited to in-frame sequences with V and J called. Missing clones are a known gap in these copies; in checked studies unresolved V genes cover under half, and the rest lacks a known reason. V and J calls and clone size are those listed in that table; D and trimming were worked out from the DNA. This sample has some 89,000 clones in its table, and 90% of those were observed once. The top ten clones comprise approximately 3% of the sample.

Broad study findings and their caveats: Conclusions about previously exposed vaccinees are limited, since just five to seven AZD1222 recipients were seropositive for SARS-CoV-2 at baseline. Participants were mostly white British, with more females than males. The authors suggested clonal diversity may have been underestimated. Spike-specific TCR breadth and depth rose significantly after two AZD1222 doses compared with day 0 and with MenACWY recipients. Nearly half of unique spike-specific TCRs reportedly recognized epitopes outside regions mutated in the B.1.351 and B.1.1.7 variants. The vaccine-associated CD4 TCRs covered the entire spike protein, and the dominant responses fell in regions 160-218 and 743-854. No day 14 peak-response samples were available, so repertoires were characterized only after the peak T cell response. The 56-69-year group was small, and its depth increase did not reach significance, likely because of low power.

The meaning of the sample's time point label: baseline before first vaccination. Vaccinee samples were obtained from the UK trials COV001 and COV002, which included a single-blind randomized controlled phase 2/3 trial of AZD1222 (ChAdOx1 nCoV-19) in healthy adults. For TCRbeta chain sequencing, PBMC samples from trial participants were taken at day 0 and at day 28 after the second dose. The germline V gene (reference sequence) yields LNHDA for CDR1 and SQIVND for CDR2. Between the V and J ends, shortened by 4 bases and 4 bases respectively, the junction contains 10 bases. Counted from cysteine to phenylalanine, this CDR3 has 13 amino acids. Solely the CDR3 DNA is kept, with 39 bases framed from the first base.

The V and J genes are TRBV19 and TRBJ1-2, with the D gene uncertain. Source: peripheral blood, taken on day 0 of AZD1222 vaccination. This sequence was found in an adult in good health. The DNA sequence is given as TGTGCCAGTAGTAGGGGTTTCCTCTATGGCTACACCTTC. Translated, it reads CASSRGFLYGYTF.